The following is a T cell receptor beta chain sequence with its context. The target antigen is unknown. This PCR relied on a set of 60 Vbeta primers and 13 Jbeta primers. Only in-frame clones appear in the TCRdb table, and some are missing; sequencing was by immunoSEQ multiplex PCR. Here the sample spans roughly 180,000 clones, more than 70% being singletons. The record originates from a study of cytomegalovirus exposure and HLA in healthy donors. For the study at large: Sequencing of 150 million to 200 million T cells in an earlier analysis found roughly 120 million unique TCR beta sequences. Within an early data release were around 87 million unique TCRs drawn from HLA-typed donors. Findings of the study overall: An Asian-associated ancestry cluster reportedly showed fewer N-insertions than the approximately 700-donor mean in a later analysis.

There are 14 residues in the CDR3. Trimming stripped 1 base from V and 7 bases from J, with 11 bases between. Germline V lookup: CDR1 LGHNA, CDR2 YSLEER. It was healthy bone marrow donors who served as donors. This rearrangement joins TRBV4-3 to TRBJ2-1; possibly TRBD2 for D (6 bases). The receptor's source is a boy aged 10-17 years in good health and CMV-seronegative. The sample taken for sequencing was PBMCs. CDR3 sequence: CASSQGMGLNEQFF. In DNA form, the CDR3 reads TGCGCCAGCAGCCAAGGAATGGGACTGAATGAGCAGTTCTTC.